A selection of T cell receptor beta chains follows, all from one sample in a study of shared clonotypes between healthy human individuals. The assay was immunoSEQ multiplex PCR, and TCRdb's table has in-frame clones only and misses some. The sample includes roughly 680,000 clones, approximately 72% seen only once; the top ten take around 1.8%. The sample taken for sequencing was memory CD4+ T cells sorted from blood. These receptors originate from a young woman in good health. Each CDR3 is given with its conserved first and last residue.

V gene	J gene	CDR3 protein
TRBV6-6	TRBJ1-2	CASRSGTGSTYGYTF
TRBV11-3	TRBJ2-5	CASSLDRETQYF
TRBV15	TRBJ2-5	CATSRDERETQYF
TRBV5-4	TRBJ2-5	CASSSHSGTYQETQYF
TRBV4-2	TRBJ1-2	CASSLDGEGLRGYTF
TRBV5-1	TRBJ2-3	CASSPSVRQQYF
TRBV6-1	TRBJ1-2	CASSEAPQGNYGYTF
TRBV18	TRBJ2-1	CASSPRALAAEQFF
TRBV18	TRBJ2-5	CASSPPGHRQAQYF
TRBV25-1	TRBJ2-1	CASSDRDRGRYNEQFF
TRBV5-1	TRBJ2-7	CASSLGASATYEQYF
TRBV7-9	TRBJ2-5	CASSFNLGEGTQYF
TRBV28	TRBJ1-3	CASSLWGPGNTIYF
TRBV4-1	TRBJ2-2	CASSQDNMASGNTGELFF
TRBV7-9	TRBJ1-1	CASSLVGSSYTEAFF
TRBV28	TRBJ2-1	CASRPREGRGNEQFF
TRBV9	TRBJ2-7	CASSARTGYDEQYF
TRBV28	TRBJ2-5	CASSSRGSETQYF
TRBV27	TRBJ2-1	CASLRQGSTYNEQFF
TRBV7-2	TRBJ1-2	CASSLFSGGAGYTF
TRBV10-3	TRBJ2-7	CAISTRSYEQYF
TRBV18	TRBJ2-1	CASSAAGSYNEQFF
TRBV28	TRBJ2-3	CASSLVGAGSADTQYF
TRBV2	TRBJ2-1	CASSEEGLAAYNEQFF
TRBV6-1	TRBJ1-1	CATNRGPTEAFF
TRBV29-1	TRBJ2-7	CSVGGLEQYF
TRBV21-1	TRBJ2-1	CASSKGLAGGNPYNEQFF
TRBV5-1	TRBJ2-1	CASSLYFSGDSSYNEQFF
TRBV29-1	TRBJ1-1	CSVVRGGSRTEAFF
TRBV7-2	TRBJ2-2	CASSFGGAPGSGELFF
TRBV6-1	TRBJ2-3	CASMSSGRSDTQYF
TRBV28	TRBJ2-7	CASSLKGSSYEQYF
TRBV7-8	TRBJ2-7	CASSVGLAVLQYF
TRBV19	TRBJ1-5	CASSLAVGPQHF
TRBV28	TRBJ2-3	CASSLDRVARTQYF
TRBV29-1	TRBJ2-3	CSVEGMGTDTQYF
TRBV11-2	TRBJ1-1	CASSLDGRGPTEAFF
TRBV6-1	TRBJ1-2	CASSVADGYGYTF
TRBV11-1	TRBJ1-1	CASSLAYGGTAFF
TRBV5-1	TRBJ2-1	CASSPSSGVYNEQFF
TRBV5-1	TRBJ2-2	CASSLSMSGGELFF
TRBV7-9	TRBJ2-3	CASSLNGHVNTQYF
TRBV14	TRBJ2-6	CASSQGYPGANVLTF
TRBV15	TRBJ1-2	CATRVLGTENYGYTF
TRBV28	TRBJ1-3	CASSSPGNTIYF
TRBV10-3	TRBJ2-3	CAIRSGRETDTQYF
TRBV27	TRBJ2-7	CASSTIFSRVGASGYEQYF
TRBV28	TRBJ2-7	CASSLVLAEARYEQYF
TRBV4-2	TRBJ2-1	CASSQANLAQGGNEQFF
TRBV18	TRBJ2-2	CASSPSTGTSGYPSTGELFF
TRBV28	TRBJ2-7	CASRRGDRDSYEQYF
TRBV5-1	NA	CASSAGTSGTEQYF
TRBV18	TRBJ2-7	CASSRGWDSYEQYF
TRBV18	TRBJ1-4	CASSPPTGPTGEKLFF
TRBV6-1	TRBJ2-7	CATMAPGTGTYEQYF